What follows are 5 T cell receptor beta chains derived from one specimen sequenced in a study of T-cell memory formation after mild COVID-19. TCRdb reprocessed the 5' RACE reads via MiXCR and lists one record per CDR3 protein. The data contain approximately 390,000 distinct CDR3 sequences, approximately 16% of them singletons. Input material: PBMCs or a T cell subset sorted from them (not recorded which). The receptors were gathered from a man aged 18 to 29 who had mild COVID-19 (a few samples of this study predate the infection). Cell type and time point are not known.

V usage is TRBV5-1 and J usage is TRBJ1-4; D uncertain. CDR1 is SGHRS and CDR2 is YFSETQ in the germline V gene. V shed 4 bases and J shed 5 bases, with 15 bases lying between them. CDR3 length equals 15 residues. The CDR3 protein is CASSPGGNTNEKLFF. CDR3 coding DNA: TGCGCCAGCAGCCCCGGCGGAAACACGAATGAAAAACTGTTTTTT.

This clonotype turned up a few times. The chain carries TRBV19 and TRBJ2-7, with D perhaps TRBD2 (5 bases). The germline gives CDR1 LNHDA, CDR2 SQIVND (reference sequence). The V end was cut by 5 bases, the J end by 12 bases, with 14 bases between. This CDR3 region has 11 residues. This chain's CDR3 is CASSEGASLYV. CDR3 bases: TGTGCCAGTAGTGAGGGAGCAAGTCTGTACGTC.

The V call is TRBV6-1, the J call TRBJ2-3; TRBD2 might be the D (5 bases). V lost 3 bases to trimming and J lost 1 base, with 14 bases between them. Looked up from germline, CDR1 is MNHNS and CDR2 is SASEGT. This CDR3 has 16 residues. In DNA, the CDR3 is TGTGCCAGCAGTGACGGAGTCTTGCGGGGCACAGATACGCAGTATTTT. Protein sequence: CASSDGVLRGTDTQYF.

A few counts support this clonotype. The CDR3, as DNA: TGTGCCAGCAGCCAAAACCGACAGGGGCGGGCTTTCTTT. This encodes CASSQNRQGRAFF. The chain joins TRBV6-5 to TRBJ1-1; 8 bases line up with TRBD1. This CDR3 is 13 amino acids long. Germline CDR1 reads MNHEY; CDR2 reads SVGAGI. Trimming took 6 bases from V and 11 from J; bases not matched to a gene: 11.

This clonotype was picked up many times. The rearrangement links TRBV27 to TRBJ2-2, with TRBD1 identical over 8 bases. The length of the CDR3 is 14 residues. Germline V gives CDR1 MNHEY, CDR2 SMNVEV (reference sequence). V lost 5 bases, J lost 3 bases, and 2 bases stayed unmatched. The CDR3 reads CASSRDRYTGELFF. The CDR3 coding sequence is TGTGCCAGCAGTCGGGACAGGTACACCGGGGAGCTGTTTTTT.